One TCR beta chain is described in this entry. CDR1 and CDR2 (germline): SGDLS, YYNGEE. This CDR3 has 15 residues. V was shortened by 0 bases and J by 5 bases, with 14 bases between the two germline ends. Measured with immunoSEQ multiplex PCR; TCRdb has only the in-frame clones, and not every one. The profile shows some 340,000 clones, around four fifths of them singletons. Described treatment: about 20 received Ad26.COV2.S at low or high dose, single or two shots; a few received placebo; per-sample allocation not given. Day 63 after the first injection of vaccine or placebo was the sampling time. The sample comes from a study of Ad26.COV2.S vaccination and SARS-CoV-2 variants. Study at large: Each vaccinee took Ad26.COV2.S intramuscularly, once or twice 56 days apart.

Source: peripheral blood, taken in a trial of Ad26.COV2.S vaccine versus placebo. The receptor was isolated from a person between 18 and 60 years old who received the Ad26.COV2.S COVID-19 vaccine or a placebo. V gene TRBV9 combines with J gene TRBJ2-5; weak D call: TRBD1 (5 bases). The CDR3 coding sequence is TGTGCCAGCAGCGTAGATATGCGCAGGGTGGAGACCCAGTACTTC. This codes for CASSVDMRRVETQYF.